These 21 T cell receptor beta chains came from one sample sequenced in a study of blood T cells in healthy people across ages (dated by TCRdb to about 2015). Library preparation used 5' RACE. The sample was run on an Illumina HiSeq 2500. A second PCR of 7 to 11 cycles was run with a J-beta primer mix and a sample-barcoded 5' primer. TCRdb ran its own pipeline on the public reads, namely fastp trimming at Q25 and MiXCR clone calling, and kept in-frame beta chains. Rows matching on CDR3 protein sequence are summarized as one entry with the most common DNA and genes. This sample comprises some 1.6 million distinct CDR3 sequences, roughly 32% of them detected only once. The ten largest clonotypes hold about 11% of the sample. Sequenced sample: blood. These TCRs come from a woman aged 25 to 39 in good health.

This clonotype turned up a few times. The chain carries TRBV5-8 and TRBJ2-7, with D perhaps TRBD1 (7 bases). Trimming cost V 9 bases and J 6 bases, with 19 bases left between them. The CDR3 length is 13 residues. Germline CDR1 reads SGHTS; CDR2 reads YDEGEE. This CDR3 reads CATDRRAFGEQYF. The CDR3 DNA sequence: TGTGCCACGGACAGGAGGGCCTTTGGCGAGCAGTACTTC.

This clonotype was seen a single time. The chain employs TRBV21-1 and TRBJ1-6; the table's D call, TRBD1, was not checked against the DNA. TRBV21-1 is a pseudogene segment. The CDR3 is 18 amino acids. CDR3 in DNA: TGTGCCAGCAGCACCGGGACCTCGATTAGGTCCTATAATTCACCCCTCCACTTT. It codes for CASSTGTSIRSYNSPLHF.

This clonotype was detected only once. The J gene is TRBJ2-1, the V gene TRBV20-1; maybe TRBD2 (5 bases). With 0 bases removed from V and 12 bases from J, the gap between germline ends came to 30 bases. This CDR3 has 18 amino acids. CDR1 is DFQATT, CDR2 SNEGSKA, per germline (reference sequence). Here the CDR3 reads CSARDRGLRRATRLGQFF. CDR3 DNA: TGCAGTGCTAGAGATCGGGGTCTCCGAAGGGCTACCCGTCTGGGGCAGTTCTTC.

The genes are TRBV13 and TRBJ2-3; D not certain. The CDR3 is made up of 15 amino acids. Germline values: CDR1 PRHDT, CDR2 FYEKMQ (reference sequence). The V end was cut by 0 bases, the J end by 1 base, with 8 bases between. CDR3 sequence reads: CASSLGRQGTDTQYF. In nucleotides, the CDR3 is TGTGCCAGCAGCTTAGGGCGGCAAGGCACAGATACGCAGTATTTT.

There are many counts of this clonotype. The V gene is TRBV20-1, the J gene TRBJ1-2; D unresolved. This CDR3 spans 14 amino acids. Trimming took 3 bases from V and 0 from J, leaving 11 bases between them. The germline gives CDR1 DFQATT, CDR2 SNEGSKA (reference sequence). The CDR3 protein is CSASMMATNYGYTF. The CDR3 DNA reads as TGCAGTGCTAGTATGATGGCAACTAACTATGGCTACACCTTC.

V gene TRBV5-1 combines with J gene TRBJ2-3, with D perhaps given as TRBD1 or TRBD2 (5 bases each). V was cut by 0 bases and J by 5 bases, with 13 bases left in between. The CDR3 extends over 15 amino acids. Germline lookup yields CDR1 SGHRS and CDR2 YFSETQ. CDR3 DNA: TGCGCCAGCAGCTTGGAGGACTTCCAGGGAGATACGCAGTATTTT. The encoded protein is CASSLEDFQGDTQYF. The full variable domain, completed using reference TRBV5-1 and TRBJ2-3, is KAGVTQTPRYLIKTRGQQVTLSCSPISGHRSVSWYQQTPGQGLQFLFEYFSETQRNKGNFPGRFSGRQFSNSRSEMNVSTLELGDSALYLCASSLEDFQGDTQYFGPGTRLTVL.

This clonotype was seen a few times. The chain employs TRBV2 and TRBJ1-2, with D tentatively TRBD1 (5 bases). The CDR3 has 15 residues. From germline, CDR1 is SNHLY and CDR2 FYNNEI. V lost 6 bases to trimming and J lost 8 bases, with 22 bases between them. The CDR3 spells CASRPSLRLGGGYTF. CDR3 DNA: TGTGCCAGCAGGCCTTCTTTACGCCTTGGGGGAGGCTACACCTTC.

V is TRBV20-1 and J is TRBJ1-6, with D possibly being TRBD1 (6 bases). The V end was cut by 6 bases, the J end by 8 bases, with 26 bases between. CDR3 length: 17 residues. Germline loops: CDR1 DFQATT, CDR2 SNEGSKA (reference sequence). The CDR3 reads CSAQGGGTKSGYSPLHF. The CDR3 DNA reads TGCAGTGCGCAGGGAGGGGGAACCAAGTCGGGTTATTCACCCCTCCACTTT.

This clonotype was counted between two and nine times. CDR3 loop: CATVGGNEQFF. In DNA form, the CDR3 reads TGTGCCACCGTGGGCGGCAATGAGCAGTTCTTC. This chain joins TRBV24-1 and TRBJ2-1; no clear D gene. Germline-derived CDR1 and CDR2 are KGHDR and SFDVKD. This CDR3 is built from 11 residues. The ends were cut back, 9 bases at V and 6 bases at J, with 8 bases in the middle.

This clonotype was counted only a few times. CDR3 in DNA: TGTGCCAGCAGCTTAGACATCTCCGGCACAGATACGCAGTATTTT. This gives the protein CASSLDISGTDTQYF. The chain recombines TRBV11-2 with TRBJ2-3, with D unclear. V lost 0 bases and J 1 base, leaving 8 bases between the germline ends. The V gene's germline CDR1 is SGHAT and CDR2 FQNNGV. The CDR3 has 15 amino acids.

The rearrangement uses TRBV2 and TRBJ2-3; D may be TRBD2 (6 bases). The germline gives CDR1 SNHLY, CDR2 FYNNEI. CDR3 length equals 16 residues. Trimming removed 8 bases from V and 1 base from J, with 19 bases in between. The CDR3 sequence is CASWPGVGGGTDTQYF. The DNA for the CDR3 is TGTGCCAGCTGGCCCGGGGTAGGAGGGGGCACAGATACGCAGTATTTT.

The chain links TRBV30 to TRBJ1-4; D might be TRBD1 (5 bases). In germline, CDR1 is GTSNPN, CDR2 SVGIG (reference sequence). The CDR3 runs to 15 residues. Trimming pared 0 bases from V and 8 bases from J, leaving 16 bases between. This chain's CDR3 is CAWSVRGRTGEKLFF. DNA for the CDR3: TGTGCCTGGAGTGTACGGGGCAGGACGGGGGAAAAACTGTTTTTT. Using reference TRBV30 and TRBJ1-4 for the parts outside the CDR3, the full variable domain is SQTIHQWPATLVQPVGSPLSLECTVEGTSNPNLYWYRQAAGRGLQLLFYSVGIGQISSEVPQNLSASRPQDRQFILSSKKLLLSDSGFYLCAWSVRGRTGEKLFFGSGTQLSVL.

This clonotype was observed a few times. The V and J genes are TRBV30 and TRBJ2-7, with 7 bases aligning to TRBD1. V lost 2 bases, J lost 5 bases, and 9 bases stayed unmatched. This CDR3 contains 14 residues. Germline CDR1 reads GTSNPN; CDR2 reads SVGIG (reference sequence). As DNA, the CDR3 is TGTGCCTGGAGTACAAGGGGGCCCGGGGACGAGCAGTACTTC. Its translation is CAWSTRGPGDEQYF.

Of note for this clonotype: At one boundary the junction diverges from the germline segment, which might be a read error. This sequence joins TRBV4-2 and TRBJ2-7; 9 nucleotides align to TRBD1. The better agreement between TRBJ2-5 and the DNA end casts doubt on the J call. The CDR3 is made up of 14 amino acids. CDR1 is LGHNA and CDR2 is YNFKEQ in the germline V gene. The CDR3 DNA reads TGTGCCTGCAGCATCCCGGACAGGGGCGAGACCCAGTACTTC. Residues: CACSIPDRGETQYF.

The chain uses TRBV4-1 and TRBJ1-1; 9 bases match TRBD1. This CDR3 contains 17 residues. CDR1 and CDR2 (germline): MGHRA, YSYEKL. The junction had 6 bases not matched to a gene; V was cut back by 0 bases and J by 1 base. CDR3 region: CASSQEPGQGPNTEAFF. CDR3 in DNA: TGCGCCAGCAGCCAAGAACCCGGACAGGGGCCGAACACTGAAGCTTTCTTT.

This clonotype was recorded a few times. J is TRBJ2-6 and V is TRBV6-1; 7 positions agree with TRBD1. The V gene's germline CDR1 is MNHNS and CDR2 SASEGT. This CDR3 has 18 amino acids. Losses at the gene ends were 6 bases for V and 1 base for J; bases not matched to a gene: 12. The CDR3 nucleotides read TGTGCCAGCAGGCTCCGGGACAGAGACCTGTCTGGGGCCAACGTCCTGACTTTC. As protein: CASRLRDRDLSGANVLTF.

This sequence joins TRBV5-1 and TRBJ2-7, with TRBD1 identical over 7 bases. The CDR3 covers 14 residues. Germline values: CDR1 SGHRS, CDR2 YFSETQ. Trimming took 0 bases from V and 6 from J; bases not matched to a gene: 6. The CDR3 DNA sequence: TGCGCCAGCAGCTTGGGGGACAGACAGTTCGAGCAGTACTTC. This gives the protein CASSLGDRQFEQYF.

This clonotype has only one observation. The chain links TRBV3-1 to TRBJ1-2; a possible D gene is TRBD1 (5 bases). The ends were cut back, 4 bases at V and 2 bases at J, with 14 bases in the middle. The CDR3 runs to 15 residues. Germline loops: CDR1 LGHDT, CDR2 YNNKEL (reference sequence). The CDR3, as DNA: TGTGCCAGCAGCCGGGGGACGGAGAAAAACTATGGCTACACCTTC. Protein: CASSRGTEKNYGYTF.

The chain employs TRBV3-1 and TRBJ2-1; D call uncertain. Germline V lookup: CDR1 LGHDT, CDR2 YNNKEL (reference sequence). The CDR3 spans 18 residues. Trimming pared 0 bases from V and 0 bases from J, leaving 15 bases between. CDR3 DNA: TGTGCCAGCAGCCAAGAGGTCGCCGCGAAGAGCTCCTACAATGAGCAGTTCTTC. This codes for CASSQEVAAKSSYNEQFF.

This clonotype was seen a few times. J is TRBJ2-7 and V is TRBV20-1; D ambiguous. Germline CDR1 is DFQATT and CDR2 is SNEGSKA (reference sequence). This CDR3 region has 13 residues. The V gene lost 3 bases and the J gene lost 5 bases, with 14 bases spanning the gap. The CDR3 nucleotides are TGCAGTGCTAGGAGGCAGCCCGTCGACGAGCAGTACTTC. Amino acids: CSARRQPVDEQYF.

In this sample, this clonotype turned up once. The V gene is TRBV12-3 or TRBV12-4, the J gene TRBJ2-5, with 7 bases matching TRBD1. V was clipped by 0 bases and J by 0 bases; unmatched bases: 7. This CDR3 comprises 17 residues. The CDR3 reads CASSLASGTVNQETQYF. CDR3 in DNA: TGTGCCAGCAGTTTAGCTTCCGGGACAGTCAACCAAGAGACCCAGTACTTC.